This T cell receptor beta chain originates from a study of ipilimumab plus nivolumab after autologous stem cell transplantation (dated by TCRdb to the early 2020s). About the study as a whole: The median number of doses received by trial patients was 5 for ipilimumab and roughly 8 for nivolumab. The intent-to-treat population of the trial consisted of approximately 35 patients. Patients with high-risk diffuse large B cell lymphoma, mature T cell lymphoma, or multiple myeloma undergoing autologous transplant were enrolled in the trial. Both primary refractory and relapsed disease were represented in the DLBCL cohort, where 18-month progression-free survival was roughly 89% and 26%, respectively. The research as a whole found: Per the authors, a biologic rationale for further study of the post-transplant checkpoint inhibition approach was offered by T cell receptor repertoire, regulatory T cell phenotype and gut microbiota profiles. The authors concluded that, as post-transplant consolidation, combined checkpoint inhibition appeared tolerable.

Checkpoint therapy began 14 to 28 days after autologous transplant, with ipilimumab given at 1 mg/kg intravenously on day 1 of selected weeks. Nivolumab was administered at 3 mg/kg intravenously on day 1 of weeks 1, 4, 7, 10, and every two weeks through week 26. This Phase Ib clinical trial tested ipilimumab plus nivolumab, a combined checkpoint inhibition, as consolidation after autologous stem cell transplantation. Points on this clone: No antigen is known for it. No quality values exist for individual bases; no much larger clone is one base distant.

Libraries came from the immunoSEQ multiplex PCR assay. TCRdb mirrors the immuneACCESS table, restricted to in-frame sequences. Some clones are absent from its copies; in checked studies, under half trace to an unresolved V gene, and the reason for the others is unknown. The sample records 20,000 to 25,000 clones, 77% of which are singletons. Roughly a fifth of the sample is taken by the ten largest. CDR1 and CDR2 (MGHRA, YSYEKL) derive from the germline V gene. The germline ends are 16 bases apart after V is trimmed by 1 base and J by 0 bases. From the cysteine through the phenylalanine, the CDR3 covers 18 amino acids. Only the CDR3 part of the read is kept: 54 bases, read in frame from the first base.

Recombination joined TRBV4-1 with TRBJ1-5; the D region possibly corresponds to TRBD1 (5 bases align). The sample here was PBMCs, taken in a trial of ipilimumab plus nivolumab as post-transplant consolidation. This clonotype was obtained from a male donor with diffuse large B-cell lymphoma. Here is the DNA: TGCGCCAGCAGCCAAGCCCAACTAGGACACCTTAGCAATCAGCCCCAGCATTTT. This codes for CASSQAQLGHLSNQPQHF.